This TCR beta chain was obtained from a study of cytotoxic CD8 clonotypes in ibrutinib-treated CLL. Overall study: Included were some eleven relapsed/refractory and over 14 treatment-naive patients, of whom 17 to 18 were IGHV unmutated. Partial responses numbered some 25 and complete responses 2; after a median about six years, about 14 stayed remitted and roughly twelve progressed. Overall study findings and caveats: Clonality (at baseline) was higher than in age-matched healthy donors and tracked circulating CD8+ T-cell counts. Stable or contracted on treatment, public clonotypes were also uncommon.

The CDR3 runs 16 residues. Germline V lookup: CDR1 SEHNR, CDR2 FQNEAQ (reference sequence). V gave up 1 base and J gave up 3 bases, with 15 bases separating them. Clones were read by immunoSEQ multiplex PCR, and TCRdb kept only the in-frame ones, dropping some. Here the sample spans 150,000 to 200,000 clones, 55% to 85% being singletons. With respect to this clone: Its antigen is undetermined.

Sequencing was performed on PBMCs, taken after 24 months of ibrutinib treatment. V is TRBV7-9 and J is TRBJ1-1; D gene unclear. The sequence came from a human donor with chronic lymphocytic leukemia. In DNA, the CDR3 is TGTGCCAGCAGCTTAGATATGGGCCGGGGAGACACTGAAGCTTTCTTT. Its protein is CASSLDMGRGDTEAFF.